This T cell receptor beta chain was obtained from a study of cytomegalovirus exposure and HLA in healthy donors. There are a few counts of this clone. The PCR used 60 Vbeta and 13 Jbeta primers. Original data processing: Among the unique TCR beta chains that a later analysis counted, about 81 million in all, about 10 million were shared. Assay used: immunoSEQ multiplex PCR; TCRdb lists only in-frame clones, some missing. The V and J calls and clone size are taken from that table; D and trimming were inferred from the DNA. The data contain around 140,000 clones, about 70% of them singletons. This TCR came from a woman between 35 and 50 years old in good health and CMV-seronegative. Material: PBMCs.

For the CDR3, the DNA is TGCGCCAGCAGGGGAGGGAACACTGAAGCTTTCTTT. It translates to CASRGGNTEAFF. This rearrangement joins TRBV5-1 to TRBJ1-1; D is undetermined. CDR1 is SGHRS and CDR2 is YFSETQ in the germline V gene. The CDR3 runs to 12 residues. Trimming left V 5 bases short and J 1 base short, with 6 bases between.